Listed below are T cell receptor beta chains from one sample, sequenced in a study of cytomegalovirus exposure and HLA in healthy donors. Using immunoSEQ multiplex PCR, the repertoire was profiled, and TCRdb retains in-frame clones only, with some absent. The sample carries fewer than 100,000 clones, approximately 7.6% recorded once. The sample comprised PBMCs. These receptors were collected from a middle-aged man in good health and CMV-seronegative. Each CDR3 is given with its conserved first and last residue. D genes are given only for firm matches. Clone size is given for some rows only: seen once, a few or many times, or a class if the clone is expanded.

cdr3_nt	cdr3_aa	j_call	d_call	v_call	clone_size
TGCGCCAGCAGTGAGCTAACGTGGACAGGTTTAAGCAATCAGCCCCAGCATTTT	CASSELTWTGLSNQPQHF	TRBJ1-5	TRBD1	TRBV10-1	few
TGTGCCAGCAGCTTAAAAGGACTCGTGGGTTACGAGCAGTACTTC	CASSLKGLVGYEQYF	TRBJ2-7	.	TRBV7-2	.
TGCGCCAGCAGCTTGGGTGTAAGCGGGAGGCCTATCAATGAGCAGTTCTTC	CASSLGVSGRPINEQFF	TRBJ2-1	TRBD2	TRBV5-1	.
TGTGCCAGCAGCCCCGGGACTAGCGAAAGCTCCTACAATGAGCAGTTCTTC	CASSPGTSESSYNEQFF	TRBJ2-1	TRBD2	TRBV4-2	few
TGTGCCAGCAGTTACTCGCAGGGGGCTCGAGGAAACACCATATATTTT	CASSYSQGARGNTIYF	TRBJ1-3	TRBD1	TRBV6-6	few
TGTGCCAGCAGTTACTGGGGGGATGGCTACACCTTC	CASSYWGDGYTF	TRBJ1-2	.	TRBV6-5	.
TGTGCCAGCACCAACCTAAATCAGCCCCAGCATTTT	CASTNLNQPQHF	TRBJ1-5	.	TRBV5-8	.
TGTGCCAGCAGTTACTCGTTGCGCTCAGATACGCAGTATTTT	CASSYSLRSDTQYF	TRBJ2-3	.	TRBV6-5	few
TGTGCCAGCAGCTTAGGGACAAACACCGGGGAGCTGTTTTTT	CASSLGTNTGELFF	TRBJ2-2	.	TRBV11-2	few
TGTGCCAGCAGCGAAGGACTAGCGGGAGACAATGAGCAGTTCTTC	CASSEGLAGDNEQFF	TRBJ2-1	TRBD2	TRBV5-4	few
TGTGCCAGCTCACCGGGACAGTCAGAGACCCAGTACTTC	CASSPGQSETQYF	TRBJ2-5	TRBD1	TRBV18	.
TGTGCCAGCAGAACCTCGGCAGGGTCAAATAACAATGAGCAGTTCTTC	CASRTSAGSNNNEQFF	TRBJ2-1	.	TRBV11-2	few
TGTGCCAGCAGCGCGAGGAACACCGGGGAGCTGTTTTTT	CASSARNTGELFF	TRBJ2-2	.	TRBV7-9	.
TGTGCCAGCAGCTTAGACTCCGGGACTAGCAGTTCCCCTCGCGAGCAGTACTTC	CASSLDSGTSSSPREQYF	TRBJ2-7	TRBD2	TRBV7-8	few
TGTGCCAGCAGGGAAAACAGGGGGAAGAACTATGGCTACACCTTC	CASRENRGKNYGYTF	TRBJ1-2	TRBD1	TRBV6-5	.
TGTGCCAGCAGTTTACTCGTCCTTGATGGCTACACCTTC	CASSLLVLDGYTF	TRBJ1-2	.	TRBV27	.
TGTGCCAGCAGTTACAGGACAGGGAATACTAACTATGGCTACACCTTC	CASSYRTGNTNYGYTF	TRBJ1-2	TRBD1	TRBV6-6	few
TGTGCCAGCAGCTACAGGATCACCTTC	CASSYRITF	TRBJ1-2	.	TRBV5-8	few
TGCAGCGTTCCCCGACTAGGAACAGATACGCAGTATTTT	CSVPRLGTDTQYF	TRBJ2-3	.	TRBV29-1	few
TGTGCCAGCAGACCGGGACTAGATTCAGATACGCAGTATTTT	CASRPGLDSDTQYF	TRBJ2-3	TRBD2	TRBV6-4	few
TGTGCCAGCAGTTTACGAGGAGGGGTTCACGAGCAGTACTTC	CASSLRGGVHEQYF	TRBJ2-7	.	TRBV27	.
TGTGCCAGCTCACCTGAGGACAGAGAGAACACTGAAGCTTTCTTT	CASSPEDRENTEAFF	TRBJ1-1	.	TRBV18	.
TGTGCCAGCAGCGCGCGCTTCACCGGGACTTCCCGCTCTGGGGCCAACGTCCTGACTTTC	CASSARFTGTSRSGANVLTF	TRBJ2-6	.	TRBV9	few
TGTGCCAGCTCACCACCGGGCAGGGGTTCGGGAGAGACCCAGTACTTC	CASSPPGRGSGETQYF	TRBJ2-5	.	TRBV18	.
TGTGCCAGCAGCTTAGAGGGCGGGAGTACCGACGAGCAGTACTTC	CASSLEGGSTDEQYF	TRBJ2-7	TRBD2	TRBV7-6	.
TGTGCCATCAGTGAGTCCGGGACAGGTCAGTACAATGAGCGGTTCTTC	CAISESGTGQYNERFF	TRBJ2-1	TRBD1	TRBV10-3	.
TGTGCCAGCAGAAAGAGGACAGGGTTCAATTCACCCCTCCACTTT	CASRKRTGFNSPLHF	TRBJ1-6	TRBD1	TRBV6-5	.
TGTGCCAGCAGCGCTACAGGCGGAAGACCTGAAGCTTTCTTT	CASSATGGRPEAFF	TRBJ1-1	.	TRBV7-2	.
TGTGCCAGCAGCCCAAGATCGGAGACTGGGACTGAAGCTTTCTTT	CASSPRSETGTEAFF	TRBJ1-1	.	TRBV7-2	.
TGTGCCAGCAGCTTCGGGACTCTCGGGGAGCTGTTTTTT	CASSFGTLGELFF	TRBJ2-2	.	TRBV11-3	.
TGTGCCAGCGTACAGACCTTGGGCTACGAGCAGTACTTC	CASVQTLGYEQYF	TRBJ2-7	.	TRBV6-1	.
TGTGCCAGCAGTTTTCGACTAGCGGGGGGACATGAGCAGTTCTTC	CASSFRLAGGHEQFF	TRBJ2-1	TRBD2	TRBV27	few
TGTGCCATCAGTGAGAGGGCAGACAGTCCTTACTATGGCTACACCTTC	CAISERADSPYYGYTF	TRBJ1-2	.	TRBV10-3	few
TGTGCCAGCATTCCACAGGGACCGAGCACTGAAGCTTTCTTT	CASIPQGPSTEAFF	TRBJ1-1	.	TRBV2	medium-sized
TGTGCCACCAGCAGAGAAGTTGGGACAGGGGCCGGGGAGCTGTTTTTT	CATSREVGTGAGELFF	TRBJ2-2	TRBD1	TRBV15	.
TGCGCCAGCAGCCAAACCGGGTTCCAAGAGACCCAGTACTTC	CASSQTGFQETQYF	TRBJ2-5	.	TRBV4-1	.
TGTGCCAGCGTCAGGGAAACTGAAGCTTTCTTT	CASVRETEAFF	TRBJ1-1	.	TRBV28	.
TGTGCCAGCCAGGGGGCCTACGAGCAGTACTTC	CASQGAYEQYF	TRBJ2-7	TRBD1	TRBV10-3	.
TGTGCCAGCAGCTTGCGGGGGGGTCCTTCGAATGAGCAGTTCTTC	CASSLRGGPSNEQFF	TRBJ2-1	TRBD2	TRBV5-5	.
TGTGCCAGCAGCTTGGCGGGAGGGCCAGAGACCCAGTACTTC	CASSLAGGPETQYF	TRBJ2-5	TRBD2	TRBV7-9	.
TGTGCCACCAGAGAAAAGGGGGGGGTCTCGAACAATGAGCAGTTCTTC	CATREKGGVSNNEQFF	TRBJ2-1	.	TRBV5-4	.
TGTGCCAGCAGCCAAGATAGACAGGGTTATTCACCCCTCCACTTT	CASSQDRQGYSPLHF	TRBJ1-6	TRBD1	TRBV4-2	few
TGTGCCAGCAGTTACGGTCAGGGAAGTGAAGCTTTCTTT	CASSYGQGSEAFF	TRBJ1-1	.	TRBV6-6	few
TGTGCCAGCAGTACGGGACAGCTCTCTGGAAACACCATATATTTT	CASSTGQLSGNTIYF	TRBJ1-3	TRBD1	TRBV6-6	.
TGCGCCAGCAGCCAAGATCTGCTAGCGGGGGCCTACGAGCAGTACTTC	CASSQDLLAGAYEQYF	TRBJ2-7	TRBD2	TRBV4-1	few